This T cell receptor (beta chain) was documented in a study of blood T cell repertoires in COVID-19. The cohort comprised adults aged 18 to 89 years residing in about two dozen US areas. TCRdb's table, derived via immunoSEQ multiplex PCR, lists solely in-frame clones and lacks some. The sample records fewer than 350,000 clones, 85% to 90% being singletons. CDR1 and CDR2 (germline): MGHRA, YSYEKL. The CDR3 extends over 15 amino acids. Trimming at V came to 1 base and at J to 6 bases, leaving 6 bases not matched to a gene. The sequence was obtained from a woman aged 60-75 years in a cohort exposed to, infected with or recovered from COVID-19 (not recorded which). The chain employs TRBV4-1 and TRBJ2-7; TRBD1 matches 10 bases. Sequencing input: PBMCs or T cells enriched from blood (not recorded which). DNA of the CDR3: TGCGCCAGCAGCCAAGGGGACAGGGGATTCATCGAGCAGTACTTC. Protein product: CASSQGDRGFIEQYF.